The clone carrying this T cell receptor beta chain was observed at least ten times. The antigen is undetermined. Memory CD4+ T cells were sorted as CD4+CD45RO+CD25- cells. Findings and caveats of the study: Tumor memory CD4+ T cell TCR gene usage clustered with blood and lymph node memory CD4+ cells and lymph node naive CD4+ cells.

Full-length variable regions came from constant-region reverse primers plus semi-nested Nested Universal Primer A PCR. MiXCR, run by TCRdb on the 5' RACE reads, gives a single entry per CDR3 protein. The sample contains approximately 8,700 distinct CDR3 sequences, about a sixth of which appear only once. This CDR3 region has 15 residues. Trimming stripped 1 base from V and 8 bases from J, with 15 bases between. Germline assignment: CDR1 LGHDT and CDR2 YNNKEL (reference sequence). V usage is TRBV3-1 and J usage is TRBJ2-1; D remains ambiguous. Sample: memory CD4+ T cells sorted from blood. Subset defined: memory CD4+ T cells, CD4+CD45RO+CD25-. This sequence originates from a female donor with breast cancer. The CDR3 DNA follows: TGTGCCAGCAGCCAAGGACGATCGGCCGACTATGAGCAGTTCTTC. This codes for CASSQGRSADYEQFF.